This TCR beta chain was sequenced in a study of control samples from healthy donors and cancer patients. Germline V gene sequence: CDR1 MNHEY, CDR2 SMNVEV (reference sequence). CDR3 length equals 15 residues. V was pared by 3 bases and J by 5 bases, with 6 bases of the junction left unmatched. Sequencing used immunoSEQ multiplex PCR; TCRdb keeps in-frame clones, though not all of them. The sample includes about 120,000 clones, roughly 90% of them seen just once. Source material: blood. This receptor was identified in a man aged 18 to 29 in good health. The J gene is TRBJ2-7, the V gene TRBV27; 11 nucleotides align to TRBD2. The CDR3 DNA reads TGTGCCAGCAGTTTGGCGCTAGCGGGAGGCCACGAGCAGTACTTC. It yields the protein CASSLALAGGHEQYF.